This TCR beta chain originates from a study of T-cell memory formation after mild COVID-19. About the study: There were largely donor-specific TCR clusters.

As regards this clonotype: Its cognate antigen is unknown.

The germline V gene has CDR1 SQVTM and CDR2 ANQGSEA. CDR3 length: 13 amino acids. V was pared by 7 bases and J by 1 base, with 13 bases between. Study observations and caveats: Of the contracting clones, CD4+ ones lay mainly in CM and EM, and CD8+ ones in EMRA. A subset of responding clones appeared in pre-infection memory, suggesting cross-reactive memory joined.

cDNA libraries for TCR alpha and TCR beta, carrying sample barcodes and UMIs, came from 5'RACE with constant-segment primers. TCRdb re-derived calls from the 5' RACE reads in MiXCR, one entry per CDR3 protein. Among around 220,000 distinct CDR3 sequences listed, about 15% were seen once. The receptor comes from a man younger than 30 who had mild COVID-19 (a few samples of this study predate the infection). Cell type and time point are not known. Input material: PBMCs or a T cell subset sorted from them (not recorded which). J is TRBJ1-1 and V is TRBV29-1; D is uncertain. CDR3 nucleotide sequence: TGCAGCGGATTGAACCACCCGAACACTGAAGCTTTCTTT. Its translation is CSGLNHPNTEAFF.